The 27 T cell receptor beta chains in this list originate from one sample, sequenced in a study of cytomegalovirus exposure and HLA in healthy donors. In the PCR, 60 Vbeta and 13 Jbeta primers were used. Only in-frame clones appear in the TCRdb table, and some are missing; sequencing was by immunoSEQ multiplex PCR. The repertoire includes some 150,000 clones, around 73% of them detected once, and around 1.7% sits in the top ten. Sequencing was performed on PBMCs. These receptors were taken from a female donor in good health and CMV-seronegative.

This clone has just one count. The chain links TRBV27 to TRBJ1-4, with TRBD1 matching over 10 bases. CDR1 and CDR2 (germline): MNHEY, SMNVEV (reference sequence). Trimming at V came to 3 bases and at J to 8 bases, leaving 15 bases not matched to a gene. The CDR3 is made up of 18 amino acids. CDR3 nucleotide sequence: TGTGCCAGCAGTTTGTCCCGGACAGGGGGAATGCAGCAAGAAAAACTGTTTTTT. It translates to CASSLSRTGGMQQEKLFF.

The chain employs TRBV7-9 and TRBJ2-3; the D gene is possibly TRBD1 (5 bases). This CDR3 spans 14 amino acids. Germline values: CDR1 SEHNR, CDR2 FQNEAQ (reference sequence). Trimming took off 5 bases at V and 2 bases at J, with 11 bases between the two ends. The CDR3 DNA reads as TGTGCCAGCAGCCAGGTTGGGGCCACAGATACGCAGTATTTT. This codes for CASSQVGATDTQYF.

The rearrangement joins TRBV28 to TRBJ2-7; maybe TRBD1 (6 bases). This CDR3 is built from 12 residues. Germline-derived CDR1 and CDR2 are MDHEN and SYDVKM. Trimming stripped 8 bases from V and 5 bases from J, with 13 bases between. CDR3: CASLRGIDEQYF. CDR3 DNA: TGTGCCAGCCTCAGGGGTATCGACGAGCAGTACTTC.

V is TRBV6-1 and J is TRBJ2-2; 7 bases are a match to TRBD2. V was pared by 1 base and J by 5 bases, with 4 bases of the junction left unmatched. Per the germline V gene, CDR1 is MNHNS and CDR2 is SASEGT. The CDR3 consists of 15 residues. CDR3 sequence (DNA): TGTGCCAGCAGTGAAGGGGGAGGGCAAACCGGGGAGCTGTTTTTT. It encodes CASSEGGGQTGELFF.

The rearrangement links TRBV19 to TRBJ1-3; D not certain. The germline V gene has CDR1 LNHDA and CDR2 SQIVND (reference sequence). The V end lost 1 base, the J end lost 9 bases, and 7 bases lay between the germline ends. This CDR3 contains 12 residues. CDR3 sequence (DNA): TGTGCCAGTAGTATAGTGGTCGGCACCATATATTTT. Its translation: CASSIVVGTIYF.

The rearrangement links TRBV5-6 to TRBJ1-2; TRBD1 matches at 7 bases. This CDR3 has 14 residues. Unmatched junction bases numbered 8, after V lost 4 bases and J lost 5 bases. The V gene's germline CDR1 is SGHDT and CDR2 YYEEEE. The CDR3 sequence: CASSLDRAGYGYTF. CDR3 DNA: TGTGCCAGCAGCCTAGACAGGGCTGGATATGGCTACACCTTC.

This chain links TRBV28 with TRBJ1-2, with TRBD1 matching 8 bases. The CDR3 is 16 amino acids. Unmatched junction bases numbered 13, after V lost 5 bases and J lost 5 bases. Germline V lookup: CDR1 MDHEN, CDR2 SYDVKM. The CDR3 loop reads CASSQTRADRGYGYTF. The CDR3 nucleotides are TGTGCCAGCAGTCAGACCAGGGCTGACAGGGGTTATGGCTACACCTTC.

The chain carries TRBV5-1 and TRBJ2-7, with 8 bases that match TRBD1. Germline lookup yields CDR1 SGHRS and CDR2 YFSETQ. The V gene end was trimmed by 0 bases and the J gene end by 2 bases; junction bases not matched to a gene: 7. This CDR3 region has 16 residues. CDR3 DNA: TGCGCCAGCAGCTTGGGTACAGGGGGGATCGCCTACGAGCAGTACTTC. Amino acid sequence: CASSLGTGGIAYEQYF. Complete variable domain (other parts from reference TRBV5-1 and TRBJ2-7): KAGVTQTPRYLIKTRGQQVTLSCSPISGHRSVSWYQQTPGQGLQFLFEYFSETQRNKGNFPGRFSGRQFSNSRSEMNVSTLELGDSALYLCASSLGTGGIAYEQYFGPGTRLTVT.

This clone is a singleton in its sample. This rearrangement joins TRBV27 to TRBJ2-3; 7 bases agree with TRBD1. The CDR3 totals 14 residues. After removal of 4 bases from V and 6 bases from J, the junction contained 7 bases not matched to a gene. Looked up from germline, CDR1 is MNHEY and CDR2 is SMNVEV (reference sequence). CDR3 nucleotide sequence: TGTGCCAGCAGTTCCCCGACAGGGTGGGATACGCAGTATTTT. It yields the protein CASSSPTGWDTQYF.

A word on this clone: At one end, the junction sequence differs from germline, possibly due to a read error. The V and J genes are TRBV29-1 and TRBJ1-5; TRBD1 matches at 7 bases. Per the germline V gene, CDR1 is SQVTM and CDR2 is ANQGSEA. The CDR3 is 12 residues long. For the CDR3, the DNA is TGCAGCGTTGAATCCAGCGAGACAGGGCATAATTTT. This codes for CSVESSETGHNF.

The rearrangement joins TRBV27 to TRBJ2-1; perhaps TRBD1 as D (6 bases). The germline V gene encodes CDR1 MNHEY and CDR2 SMNVEV (reference sequence). The V and J ends lost 6 bases and 0 bases respectively, with 18 bases between them. The length of the CDR3 is 17 residues. CDR3 protein: CASRTLQGLSSYNEQFF. DNA for the CDR3: TGTGCCAGCAGAACGCTACAGGGTCTGAGCTCCTACAATGAGCAGTTCTTC.

This chain uses TRBV27 with TRBJ1-3; 7 nucleotides align to TRBD2. Gene TRBJ2-2 matches the end of the DNA better, so the J call may be wrong. Germline V gives CDR1 MNHEY, CDR2 SMNVEV (reference sequence). The length of the CDR3 is 15 residues. CDR3 in DNA: TGTGCCAGCAGGGGAATCGGGGGGTCCACCGGGGAGCTGTTTTTT. Its translation: CASRGIGGSTGELFF.

The V and J genes are TRBV7-3 and TRBJ1-1; 11 bases fit TRBD1. CDR3 size: 14 residues. From germline, CDR1 is SGHTA and CDR2 FQGTGA. The junction had 3 bases not matched to a gene; V was cut back by 1 base and J by 8 bases. The CDR3 reads CASSLIGTGGEAFF. CDR3 in DNA: TGTGCCAGCAGCTTAATCGGGACAGGGGGGGAAGCTTTCTTT.

The CDR3 protein is CASSLARTGELFF. CDR3 nucleotide sequence: TGTGCCAGCAGCTTAGCTCGGACCGGGGAGCTGTTTTTT. The chain has TRBV7-8 and TRBJ2-2; no reliable D call. Germline V gives CDR1 SGHVS, CDR2 FQNEAQ. The CDR3 is 13 amino acids. V gave up 0 bases and J gave up 5 bases, with 4 bases separating them. Full variable domain (remainder filled in from reference TRBV7-8 and TRBJ2-2): GAGVSQSPRYKVAKRGQDVALRCDPISGHVSLFWYQQALGQGPEFLTYFQNEAQLDKSGLPSDRFFAERPEGSVSTLKIQRTQQEDSAVYLCASSLARTGELFFGEGSRLTVL.

The gene calls are TRBV5-8 and TRBJ1-4; the D is unclear. Germline V gene lookup returns CDR1 SGHTS and CDR2 YDEGEE. V was trimmed by 3 bases and J by 0 bases, leaving 9 bases between them. CDR3 length: 15 amino acids. CDR3 amino acids: CASSYGFATNEKLFF. As DNA, the CDR3 is TGTGCCAGCAGCTACGGGTTTGCAACTAATGAAAAACTGTTTTTT. Drawing the rest from reference TRBV5-8 and TRBJ1-4, the complete variable domain is EAGVTQSPTHLIKTRGQQATLRCSPISGHTSVYWYQQALGLGLQFLLWYDEGEERNRGNFPPRFSGRQFPNYSSELNVNALELEDSALYLCASSYGFATNEKLFFGSGTQLSVL.

This sequence joins TRBV5-4 and TRBJ2-3; no firm D call. V was cut by 4 bases and J by 2 bases, with 5 bases left in between. The germline V gene encodes CDR1 SGHNT and CDR2 YYREEE (reference sequence). The CDR3 is 12 amino acids. The DNA for the CDR3 is TGTGCCAGCAGCCGAGACACAGATACGCAGTATTTT. Encoded protein: CASSRDTDTQYF.

The chain is built from TRBV7-2 and TRBJ2-7, with 8 bases matching TRBD1. The CDR3 loop spans 16 amino acids. The V gene end was trimmed by 3 bases and the J gene end by 1 base; junction bases not matched to a gene: 8. Germline V gene sequence: CDR1 SGHTA, CDR2 FQGNSA. The DNA of the CDR3 is TGTGCCAGCAGCTTGGGCAGGGGGCTTGGTTCCTACGAGCAGTACTTC. Translated, it gives CASSLGRGLGSYEQYF. Full variable domain (rest looked up from reference TRBV7-2 and TRBJ2-7): GAGVSQSPSNKVTEKGKDVELRCDPISGHTALYWYRQSLGQGLEFLIYFQGNSAPDKSGLPSDRFSAERTGGSVSTLTIQRTQQEDSAVYLCASSLGRGLGSYEQYFGPGTRLTVT.

CDR3 residues: CASSLRGGPVGFDNEQFF. CDR3 DNA sequence: TGCGCCAGCAGCCTCCGCGGGGGGCCCGTTGGGTTCGACAATGAGCAGTTCTTC. The J gene is TRBJ2-1, the V gene TRBV5-1; 8 bases fit TRBD2. The CDR3 extends over 18 amino acids. Trimming at V came to 4 bases and at J to 5 bases, leaving 17 bases not matched to a gene. Per germline, CDR1 SGHRS and CDR2 YFSETQ.

The rearrangement uses TRBV9 and TRBJ1-1; 7 positions agree with TRBD1. This CDR3 contains 16 residues. Per germline, CDR1 SGDLS and CDR2 YYNGEE. The ends lost 3 bases at V and 0 bases at J; junction bases unmatched: 8. The DNA for the CDR3 is TGTGCCAGCAGCGATCACTCGAGGGGGCTGAACACTGAAGCTTTCTTT. Its translation is CASSDHSRGLNTEAFF.

The chain couples TRBV30 to TRBJ1-1; D perhaps matches TRBD1 (5 bases). V was cut by 3 bases and J by 13 bases, with 39 bases left in between. The CDR3 sequence is 19 residues long. Looked up from germline, CDR1 is GTSNPN and CDR2 is SVGIG (reference sequence). CDR3 DNA sequence: TGTGCCTGGAGCGATCCGACAGACCGTACGAAGGGGTTTGGTCGCGTAGGTTTCTTT. The encoded protein is CAWSDPTDRTKGFGRVGFF.

This CDR3 reads CTWTGAYEQYF. CDR3 nucleotide sequence: TGTACTTGGACAGGGGCGTACGAGCAGTACTTC. The genes are TRBV6-1 and TRBJ2-7, with 9 bases matching TRBD1. The V gene's germline CDR1 is MNHNS and CDR2 SASEGT. This CDR3 is built from 11 residues.

The rearrangement uses TRBV27 and TRBJ1-4; no firm D call. V was shortened by 3 bases and J by 7 bases, with 9 bases between the two germline ends. This CDR3 region has 13 residues. Germline CDR1 and CDR2: MNHEY and SMNVEV (reference sequence). CDR3 in amino acids: CASSFKPGEKLFF. For the CDR3, the DNA is TGTGCCAGCAGTTTCAAACCCGGTGAAAAACTGTTTTTT. Full variable domain (outside the CDR3, taken from reference TRBV27 and TRBJ1-4): EAQVTQNPRYLITVTGKKLTVTCSQNMNHEYMSWYRQDPGLGLRQIYYSMNVEVTDKGDVPEGYKVSRKEKRNFPLILESPSPNQTSLYFCASSFKPGEKLFFGSGTQLSVL.

The chain couples TRBV14 to TRBJ1-3; D not certain. The CDR3 consists of 17 residues. Germline CDR1 reads SGHDN; CDR2 reads FVKESK. V dropped 2 bases and J dropped 4 bases, with 18 bases sitting between them. CDR3: CASSQSWEDETGNTIYF. Here the CDR3 DNA reads TGTGCCAGCAGCCAAAGTTGGGAGGACGAGACCGGAAACACCATATATTTT.

CDR3 region: CASTSGGTDTQYF. CDR3 bases: TGTGCCAGCACTAGCGGGGGCACAGATACGCAGTATTTT. V gene TRBV2 combines with J gene TRBJ2-3; 9 bases match TRBD2. V dropped 7 bases and J dropped 1; count of bases not matched to a gene: 0. Germline CDR1 is SNHLY and CDR2 is FYNNEI. The CDR3 is made up of 13 amino acids. Using reference TRBV2 and TRBJ2-3 for the parts outside the CDR3, the full variable domain is EPEVTQTPSHQVTQMGQEVILRCVPISNHLYFYWYRQILGQKVEFLVSFYNNEISEKSEIFDDQFSVERPDGSNFTLKIRSTKLEDSAMYFCASTSGGTDTQYFGPGTRLTVL.

The chain uses TRBV5-6 and TRBJ1-1; 9 bases are shared with TRBD1. The CDR3 is made up of 17 amino acids. CDR1 is SGHDT, CDR2 YYEEEE, per germline. The V segment lost 4 bases and the J segment 6 bases; nucleotides outside the gene matches: 16. CDR3 DNA: TGTGCCAGCAGCCACAGAACCTACAGGGGGCTTAAGGCTGAAGCTTTCTTT. Protein sequence: CASSHRTYRGLKAEAFF.

The chain's CDR3 is CASSLDREETQYF. CDR3 in DNA: TGTGCCAGTAGCCTTGACAGGGAAGAGACCCAGTACTTC. The chain has TRBV19 and TRBJ2-5; 7 nucleotides agree with TRBD1. This CDR3 region has 13 residues. Germline CDR1 and CDR2: LNHDA and SQIVND (reference sequence). V was pared by 6 bases and J by 3 bases, with 4 bases of the junction left unmatched.

V and J are TRBV19 and TRBJ1-6; no firm D call. Germline CDR1 is LNHDA and CDR2 is SQIVND (reference sequence). V was cut by 2 bases and J by 7 bases, with 12 bases left in between. The CDR3 is 15 residues long. As DNA, the CDR3 is TGTGCCAGTAGTATACCCGACGGAGCGAATTCACCCCTCCACTTT. This translates into CASSIPDGANSPLHF.